This T cell receptor beta chain derives from a study of cytomegalovirus exposure and HLA in healthy donors (dated by TCRdb to between 2016 and 2019). Study-level background: An earlier analysis of several hundred of the donors reported 250 to 300 Gb of sequence data and 95 million to 130 million unique TCR beta sequences obtained from 150 million to 200 million T cells. Roughly 300 gigabases of sequencing data and 70 million to 100 million unique TCR sequences made up an early release that covered approximately 700 HLA-typed donors. Of the approximately 400 genotyped donors, approximately 83% fell in the genetic ancestry cluster associated with self-reported Caucasian donors. The study aimed to test whether signatures of past pathogen exposure could be identified by cataloging public T cell receptors. The study used immunosequencing to profile the T cell repertoires of hundreds of subjects and linked those repertoires to cytomegalovirus serostatus. Along with the approximately 670-subject first cohort, a separate validation cohort of over a hundred different subjects was used. High-throughput TCR immunosequencing, statistical association of individual TCRs with disease status, and machine learning were combined to predict cytomegalovirus infection status. To study patterns of TCR occurrence, a later analysis re-analyzed previously published TCR beta repertoires from 500 to 850 donors and added high-resolution HLA genotyping. In the later analysis, no new phenotypic data were used to find candidate immune exposures; instead, reliance was placed on TCR beta sequences and their occurrence across donors. In an earlier analysis of roughly 580 of the donors, high-throughput TCR beta sequencing was used to judge whether each TCR beta V gene segment behaved as functional or pseudogenic. Donor age, sex, ethnicity and CMV serostatus were compiled together with the repertoire data. Genome-wide SNP genotypes for about 65% of the roughly 670 donors were used in a later genetic analysis, which treated that subset as a discovery cohort. Every repertoire in the discovery cohort had been generated on one and the same sequencing platform. HLA typing covered class I and class II loci at four-digit resolution. The number of typed donors differed by locus: about 620-640 for A, B, C, DRB1 and DQB1; approximately 540 for DQA1; some 610 for DPA1; and some 430 for DPB1. Several DR-DQ haplotypes were handled as single units for association and clustering because linkage in the cohort was strong. On average, roughly 200,000 unique TCR beta nucleotide sequences were sequenced per donor among about 400 genotyped donors of the cohort, with 15% to 20% of those sequences being non-productive.

Points on this clone: The antigen it recognizes is unknown. The input lacks base qualities; no much larger clone sits a single base away.

The library was made by the immunoSEQ multiplex PCR assay. The multiplex PCR relied on a mix of 60 forward primers for TCR Vbeta segments and 13 reverse primers for TCR Jbeta segments. A multiplex PCR assay on genomic DNA amplified the CDR3 region of rearranged TCR beta genes. Amplified TCR beta libraries were sequenced as 87-base-pair reads on the Illumina HiSeq System. Processing in the source paper ran as follows. In a later analysis, some 80 million unique TCR beta chains were counted across the roughly 610 repertoires, and about 9.9 million of these chains were shared by at least two donors. To remove PCR and sequencing errors, raw reads were error-corrected and collapsed into unique sequences using a nearest-neighbor algorithm that merged closely related sequences. To assign V, D and J gene segments, CDR3 sequences were aligned to IMGT reference sequences. For a sequence to be retained, a match of at least six nucleotides was required to both a V gene segment and a J gene segment. A rearrangement was called productive if the CDR3 had no stop codons and remained in frame with V and J, and every other rearrangement was called non-productive. Following IMGT convention, CDR3 was defined as the stretch from the second conserved V-encoded cysteine to the conserved J-encoded phenylalanine. Sequences without an unambiguous match to a single V gene segment were excluded from the earlier analysis of over 500 of the donors. In an earlier analysis of a few hundred of the donors, a V segment was called functional when productive rearrangements were above 56.7%, and segregating when the standard deviation between donors exceeded 5%. A statistical classification framework was built for diagnosing cytomegalovirus status from the catalog of TCR beta chain sequences. V and J gene assignment, in a later analysis, came from comparing TCR nucleotide sequences with IMGT/GENE-DB human TR gene sequences. In a later analysis, CDR3 sequences and most-parsimonious VDJ recombination scenarios were assigned using the TCRdist pipeline. A later analysis defined each TCR beta chain by its CDR3 amino acid sequence plus V-gene family, and excluded reads lacking a unique V-gene family. In a later analysis, 450 to 600 highly shared, low-generation-probability nucleotide sequences were removed to address suspected cross-contamination and a sequencing artifact. For each public chain, a later analysis derived a clonal expansion index from normalized ranks of inferred template counts within each repertoire. A later analysis computed generation probabilities with a VDJ recombination model fitted to out-of-frame rearrangements, and checked the results against IGoR. Hypergeometric tests were used in a later analysis to score TCR-TCR, TCR-HLA and TCR-CMV co-occurrence, with a repertoire-size bias correction applied to the TCR pairs. False discovery rates were estimated in a later analysis by permuting HLA or CMV assignments 20 times. In a later analysis, co-occurring TCRs were grouped using DBSCAN, and TCRdist sequence similarity was added for clustering within HLA-allele-positive subsets. Repertoires with fewer than 30,000 or more than 120,000 public chains, plus five repertoires with anomalous nucleotide sharing, were excluded from co-occurrence clustering. TCRdb took this table from immuneACCESS and kept in-frame rearrangements with V and J called. Such tables lack part of the clones; where checked against another copy, unresolved V genes explain under half of the gap, and the rest is unexplained. The V and J calls and the clone size are those of that table, but D and trimming were determined from the DNA. In this sample the table shows 150,000 to 200,000 clones, 79% of which occur a single time. Of the sample, around 1.4% is held by the ten largest clones.

Broader findings and caveats from the paper: Most TCR sequences were seen in very few donors, while some public TCRs were found in many individuals. The classifier was reported to diagnose cytomegalovirus status with high specificity and sensitivity in both the original and validation cohorts. The sequencing pipeline was judged likely to have produced a cluster of highly shared sequence variants as a technical artifact. Because some donors lacked HLA typing at each locus, the association tests relied only on the typed subset. According to a later analysis, TCR association rates differed among HLA loci, with DRB1 alleles showing the most associated TCRs and HLA-C alleles showing the fewest. A few of the identified cytomegalovirus-associated TCR beta chains were confirmed in vitro to be specific for cytomegalovirus antigens. In a later analysis, HLA-associated TCR beta chains were found to be more clonally expanded and to have lower generation probabilities than equally common non-associated chains. A later analysis reported that several top co-occurrence clusters appeared linked to parvovirus B19, influenza, CMV and Epstein-Barr virus. Seventeen rarely observed V segments, including chromosome 9 orphons, were excluded from the earlier analysis of about 610 of the donors because counts were too low. In a later genetic analysis, fewer N-insertions in productive TCRs were reported among donors in an Asian-associated ancestry cluster than the approximately 670-donor mean. Correlated functional status among segregating V segments might be attributable to linkage disequilibrium, but an unknown experimental factor could not be ruled out. In this cohort, only TCR beta chains were sequenced, and detectable features were limited by the absence of alpha or paired-chain data. The 87-base-pair reads could not distinguish some IMGT-functional V segments, including TRBV6-2 and TRBV6-3, so those segments were excluded. Presence/absence analyses assumed roughly uniform sequencing depth across donors, an assumption that may not hold. The authors suggested that the approach could potentially be extended to other disease states and immunological phenotypes. Assigning TCR associations to individual alleles was difficult when HLA alleles, especially DR and DQ, strongly co-occurred. The study listed over 150 TCR beta chains as associated with cytomegalovirus. Immune exposure information for the cohort was limited to CMV serostatus. In a later analysis, about 16,000 TCR beta sequences were associated with specific HLA alleles at a false discovery rate of 0.05. A further reported finding was that TCR beta sequences accurately predicted the HLA-A and HLA-B alleles for most subjects in the first cohort. In an earlier analysis of roughly 560 of the donors, most TCR beta V segments were observed in productive rearrangements about 90% or about 30% of the time, broadly matching IMGT annotations. In a later analysis, most CMV-associated TCR beta chains were found to appear HLA-restricted, with HLA associations seemingly driven largely by CMV exposure. V-gene and J-gene trimming of TCR beta chains was associated with a missense DCLRE1C variant in a later genetic analysis, and the association was replicated in an independent cohort.

In total, fewer than 750 healthy bone marrow donors made up the cohort. All cohort members were sampled while nominally healthy, although unrecorded immune exposures were likely present. The donor was CMV seronegative and was included in the group of 352 seronegative cohort members. A peripheral blood sample was provided by each donor, and peripheral blood mononuclear cells were used for TCR beta sequencing. The Qiagen DNeasy Blood Extraction Kit was used to extract genomic DNA from the blood cell samples. V has 3 bases trimmed and J has 3 bases trimmed; junction bases matching no gene number 4. The CDR3 holds 16 amino acids from the cysteine to the phenylalanine. Just CDR3 DNA is preserved here, 48 bases in frame from base 1. The germline V gene (reference sequence) supplies CDR1 SEHNR and CDR2 FQNEAQ.

Sequenced material: PBMCs. The rearranged segments are TRBV7-9 and TRBJ2-2, and 10 junction bases match TRBD1. This receptor was identified in a woman aged 45-60 years in good health and CMV-seronegative. The CDR3 reads as follows: CASSFLGTGDTGELFF. The nucleotide sequence reads as follows: TGTGCCAGCAGCTTTCTCGGGACAGGGGACACCGGGGAGCTGTTTTTT.